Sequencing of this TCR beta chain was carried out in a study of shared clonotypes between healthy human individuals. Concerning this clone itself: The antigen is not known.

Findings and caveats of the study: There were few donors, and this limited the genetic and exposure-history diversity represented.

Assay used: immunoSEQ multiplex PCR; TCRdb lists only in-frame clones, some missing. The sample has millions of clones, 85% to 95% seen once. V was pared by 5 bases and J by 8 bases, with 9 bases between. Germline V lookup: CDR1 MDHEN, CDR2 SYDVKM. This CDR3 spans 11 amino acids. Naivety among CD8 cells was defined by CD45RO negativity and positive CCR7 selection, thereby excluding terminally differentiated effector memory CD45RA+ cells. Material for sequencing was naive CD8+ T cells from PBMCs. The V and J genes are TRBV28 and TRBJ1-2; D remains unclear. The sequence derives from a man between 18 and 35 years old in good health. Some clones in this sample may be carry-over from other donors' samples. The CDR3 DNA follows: TGTGCCAGCAGTCGACTCGGCGGCTACACCTTC. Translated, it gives CASSRLGGYTF.